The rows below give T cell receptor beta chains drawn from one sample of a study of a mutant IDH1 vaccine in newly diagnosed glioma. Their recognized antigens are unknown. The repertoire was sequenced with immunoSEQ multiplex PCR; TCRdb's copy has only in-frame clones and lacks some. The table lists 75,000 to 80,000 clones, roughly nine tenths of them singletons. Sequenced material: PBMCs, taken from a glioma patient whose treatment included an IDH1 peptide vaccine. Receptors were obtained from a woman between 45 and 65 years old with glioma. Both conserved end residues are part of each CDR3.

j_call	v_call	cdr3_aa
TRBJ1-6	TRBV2	CASTDRGLLTLHF
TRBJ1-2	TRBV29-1	CSLEGTRGDGYTF
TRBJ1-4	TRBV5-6	CASSSQGARLEKLFF
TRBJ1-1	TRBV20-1	CSAPGGTEAFF
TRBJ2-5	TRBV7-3	CASSSNIQETQYF
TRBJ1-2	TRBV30	CAWSTGGASGYTF
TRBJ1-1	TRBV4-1	CASSRGQGNTEAFF
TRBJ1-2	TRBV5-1	CASSLAIIQGNYGYTF
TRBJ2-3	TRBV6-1	CASSEAGATDTQYF
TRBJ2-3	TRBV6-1	CASSVEGISTQYF
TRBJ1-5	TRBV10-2	CASSDMTGSQPQHF
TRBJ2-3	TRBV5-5	CASSLGIGGDTQYF
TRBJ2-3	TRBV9	CASSGSVREGTDTQYF
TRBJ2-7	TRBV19	CASSNGEAYEQYF
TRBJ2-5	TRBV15	CATSSPSGSGETQYF
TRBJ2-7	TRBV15	CATSRPGQGSAYEQYF
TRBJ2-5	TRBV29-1	CSVEGRGDETQYF
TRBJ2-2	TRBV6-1	CATPRGQGASGELFF
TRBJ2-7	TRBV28	CASSSASGREEQYF
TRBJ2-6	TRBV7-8	CASRPYRANVLTF
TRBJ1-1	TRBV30	CAWGQGGAGTEAFF
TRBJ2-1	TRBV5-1	CASSLPSGTYNEQFF
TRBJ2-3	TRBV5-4	CASSRTGYWTDTQYF
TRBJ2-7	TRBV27	CASSPRQGRDEQYF
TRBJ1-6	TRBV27	CASSLSVGEILALHF
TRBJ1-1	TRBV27	CASSFGGGTEAFF
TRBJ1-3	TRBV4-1	CASSQVTASSLGNTIYF
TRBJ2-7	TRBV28	CASSTVRGPRRYF
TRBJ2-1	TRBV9	CASSALAGGRNEQFF
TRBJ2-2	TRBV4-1	CASRQRGIDTGELFF
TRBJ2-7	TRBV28	CASSLGWGPSYEQYF
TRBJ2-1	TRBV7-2	CASSSGLAGGGYNEQFF
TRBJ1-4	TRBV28	CASSTPQAGSEKLFF
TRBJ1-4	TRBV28	CASRVGQGDEKLFF
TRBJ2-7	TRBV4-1	CASSLERGRGTYEQYF
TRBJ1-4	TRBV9	CASSFTGTNEKLFF
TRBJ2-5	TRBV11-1	CASSLELGETQYF
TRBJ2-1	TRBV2	CASRSPDGRGQFF
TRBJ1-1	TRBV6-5	CASSLGRRAGTEAFF
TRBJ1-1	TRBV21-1	CASSYQGMNTEAFF
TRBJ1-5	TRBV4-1	CASSRTWARGPEPQHF
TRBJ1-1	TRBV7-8	CASSRGGTEAFF
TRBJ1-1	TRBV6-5	CASSYQAGITEAFF
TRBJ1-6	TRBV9	CASSPRDRGPTWSPLHF
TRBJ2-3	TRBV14	CASTPGFGYTDTQYF
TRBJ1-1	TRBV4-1	CASSQTGLPGTEAFF
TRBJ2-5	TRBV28	CASSPPGAAFQETQYF
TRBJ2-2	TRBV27	CASRNGDSNTGELFF
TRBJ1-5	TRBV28	CASTLGGQPQHF
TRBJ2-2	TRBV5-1	CASSLARAANTGELFF
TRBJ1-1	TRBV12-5	CASGLVGQPSIAFF
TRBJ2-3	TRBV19	CASSRGLAPLTDTQYF
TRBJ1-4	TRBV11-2	CASSHTGGPEKLFF
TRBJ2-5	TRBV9	CASSVLENQETQYF
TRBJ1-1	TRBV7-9	CASSLVSRDGEAFF
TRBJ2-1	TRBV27	CASSSRAGVWSEQFF
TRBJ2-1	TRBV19	CASSILTSGGYNEQFF